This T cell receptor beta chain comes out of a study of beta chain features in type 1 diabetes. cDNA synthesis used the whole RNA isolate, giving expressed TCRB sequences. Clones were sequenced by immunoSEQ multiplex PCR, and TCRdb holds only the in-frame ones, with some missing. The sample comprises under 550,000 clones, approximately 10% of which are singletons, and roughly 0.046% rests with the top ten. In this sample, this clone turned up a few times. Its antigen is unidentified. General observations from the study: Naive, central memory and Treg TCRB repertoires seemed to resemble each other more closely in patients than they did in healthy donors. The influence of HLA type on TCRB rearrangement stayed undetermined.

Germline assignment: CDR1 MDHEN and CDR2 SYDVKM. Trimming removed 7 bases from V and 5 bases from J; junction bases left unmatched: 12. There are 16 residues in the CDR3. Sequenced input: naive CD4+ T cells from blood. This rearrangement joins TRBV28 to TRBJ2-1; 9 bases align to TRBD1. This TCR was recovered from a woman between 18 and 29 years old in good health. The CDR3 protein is CASNSGTGLGNNEQFF. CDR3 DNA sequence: TGTGCCAGCAACTCCGGGACAGGGTTAGGAAACAATGAGCAGTTCTTC.